The 20 T cell receptor beta chains listed next were all sequenced from one sample in a study of graft-versus-host responses after intestinal transplantation. Here immunoSEQ multiplex PCR was the method, and the copy in TCRdb shows in-frame clones only, minus some. Among some 10,000 clones, 77% were seen once, and the ten largest hold around 20%. Graft samples were processed, releasing intraepithelial and lamina propria lymphocytes. The sample here was ileum tissue, taken roughly 470 days after intestinal transplantation. These receptors came from a human patient who received an intestinal transplant, so some T cells may come from the graft donor.

The chain uses TRBV9 and TRBJ2-1; tentative D call: TRBD1 (5 bases). The CDR3 totals 15 residues. Germline V gene sequence: CDR1 SGDLS, CDR2 YYNGEE. The ends were cut back, 1 base at V and 3 bases at J, with 11 bases in the middle. The CDR3 sequence is CASSVHADNYNEQFF. CDR3 sequence (DNA): TGTGCCAGCAGCGTACACGCGGACAACTACAATGAGCAGTTCTTC.

This rearrangement joins TRBV6-5 to TRBJ1-2; possible D gene TRBD1, 6 bases. The length of the CDR3 is 14 residues. Germline-derived CDR1 and CDR2 are MNHEY and SVGAGI. The V end lost 2 bases, the J end lost 3 bases, and 10 bases lay between the germline ends. The CDR3 nucleotides are TGTGCCAGCAGTTACCGGGACACCCACTATGGCTACACCTTC. Translated: CASSYRDTHYGYTF.

In this sample, this clone is hyperexpanded. The V call is TRBV20-1, the J call TRBJ2-5; D is ambiguous. Looked up from germline, CDR1 is DFQATT and CDR2 is SNEGSKA (reference sequence). The CDR3 totals 11 residues. Trimming stripped 0 bases from V and 8 bases from J, with 7 bases between. The CDR3 DNA sequence: TGCAGTGCTAGAGATCTTTCCACCCAGTACTTC. Its protein product is CSARDLSTQYF.

The J gene is TRBJ1-2, the V gene TRBV5-1; D is possibly TRBD1 (6 bases). The germline V gene encodes CDR1 SGHRS and CDR2 YFSETQ. The CDR3 is made up of 13 amino acids. Between the trimmed V and J ends, which lost 1 base and 6 bases, there was a span of 10 bases. DNA for the CDR3: TGCGCCAGCAGCTTGTTGGCAGGGGATGGCTACACCTTC. It yields the protein CASSLLAGDGYTF.

V gene TRBV7-8 combines with J gene TRBJ2-7; TRBD2 aligns across 7 bases. The CDR3 covers 14 residues. The ends lost 4 bases at V and 0 bases at J; junction bases unmatched: 3. Germline V gene sequence: CDR1 SGHVS, CDR2 FQNEAQ. CDR3 sequence (DNA): TGTGCCAGCAGCTCCCGGGACTACTCCTACGAGCAGTACTTC. This sequence encodes CASSSRDYSYEQYF.

The V and J genes are TRBV11-2 and TRBJ1-1; maybe TRBD1 (5 bases). The CDR3 totals 16 residues. CDR1 and CDR2 from the germline V gene are SGHAT and FQNNGV. Trimming took off 3 bases at V and 6 bases at J, with 20 bases between the two ends. CDR3 sequence (DNA): TGTGCCAGCAGCTTGGTCCGGGGCGACAAGAGGCCTGAAGCTTTCTTT. This gives the protein CASSLVRGDKRPEAFF.

The genes are TRBV5-1 and TRBJ2-5, with 10 bases aligning to TRBD1. V lost 0 bases and J lost 4; bases outside the gene matches: 0. Per germline, CDR1 SGHRS and CDR2 YFSETQ. The CDR3 is 14 residues long. CDR3 in amino acids: CASSLGQGAETQYF. In nucleotides, the CDR3 is TGCGCCAGCAGCTTGGGACAGGGGGCAGAGACCCAGTACTTC.

This clone was counted between two and nine times. The chain combines TRBV6-5 with TRBJ1-1; D is possibly TRBD1 (6 bases). Trimming shortened V by 8 bases and J by 2 bases, and 18 bases separated the two germline ends. CDR1 is MNHEY and CDR2 is SVGAGI in the germline V gene. The length of the CDR3 is 15 residues. The CDR3 reads CASRYAGGPNTEAFF. The CDR3 nucleotides read TGTGCCAGCCGCTACGCTGGGGGGCCCAACACTGAAGCTTTCTTT.

The chain recombines TRBV6-1 with TRBJ1-1; D is ambiguous. This CDR3 spans 13 amino acids. The V and J ends lost 3 bases and 0 bases respectively, with 5 bases between them. The V gene's germline CDR1 is MNHNS and CDR2 SASEGT. DNA of the CDR3: TGTGCCAGCAGTGACCATATGAACACTGAAGCTTTCTTT. It encodes CASSDHMNTEAFF.

There are a few counts of this clone. The chain employs TRBV19 and TRBJ1-2; D ambiguous. This CDR3 comprises 12 residues. Germline loops: CDR1 LNHDA, CDR2 SQIVND (reference sequence). Deletions cut 7 bases from V and 4 bases from J, with 10 bases between. CDR3 coding DNA: TGTGCCAGTACAACAGATACCTATGGCTACACCTTC. It encodes CASTTDTYGYTF.

The chain is built from TRBV7-2 and TRBJ1-2; D call uncertain. CDR3 size: 14 residues. Trimming took 5 bases from V and 6 from J, leaving 16 bases between them. Per germline, CDR1 SGHTA and CDR2 FQGNSA. CDR3 nucleotides: TGTGCCAGCAGCCCCACCCCGAGCCCTGATGGCTACACCTTC. Protein sequence: CASSPTPSPDGYTF.

This chain links TRBV5-1 with TRBJ2-6; D gene ambiguous. Between the trimmed V and J ends, which lost 3 bases and 4 bases, there was a span of 8 bases. This CDR3 has 14 amino acids. Germline CDR1 and CDR2: SGHRS and YFSETQ. The CDR3 DNA reads as TGCGCCAGCAGCTCGGAGCCAGGGGCCAACGTCCTGACTTTC. Encoded protein: CASSSEPGANVLTF.

This clone has a single count. The chain combines TRBV27 with TRBJ2-1; D may be TRBD2 (5 bases). Per germline, CDR1 MNHEY and CDR2 SMNVEV (reference sequence). V dropped 5 bases and J dropped 5 bases, with 19 bases sitting between them. The CDR3 runs 16 residues. CDR3 in DNA: TGTGCCAGCAGTACAAGGACTGGGCAGGCCAACAATGAGCAGTTCTTC. Encoded protein: CASSTRTGQANNEQFF.

This sequence joins TRBV14 and TRBJ1-5, with D maybe TRBD1 (5 bases). Germline CDR1 reads SGHDN; CDR2 reads FVKESK. This CDR3 spans 14 amino acids. The germline V and J ends were trimmed by 4 bases and 7 bases, with 14 bases remaining between them. The CDR3 sequence: CASSLHGRGQPQHF. Written as DNA, the CDR3 is TGTGCCAGCAGCCTCCACGGGCGGGGCCAGCCCCAGCATTTT.

V is TRBV5-6 and J is TRBJ1-2; 7 bases are shared with TRBD1. J lost 4 bases, V lost 5 bases, and 5 bases had no gene match. In germline, CDR1 is SGHDT, CDR2 YYEEEE. The CDR3 length is 13 residues. CDR3 DNA: TGTGCCAGCAGGACAGGGAGAATCTATGGCTACACCTTC. Translation: CASRTGRIYGYTF.

The rearrangement joins TRBV4-1 to TRBJ1-1, with 7 bases lining up with TRBD1. CDR1 and CDR2 from the germline V gene are MGHRA and YSYEKL. V shed 0 bases, J shed 0 bases, and the junction held 1 base outside the gene matches. The CDR3 runs 15 residues. For the CDR3, the DNA is TGCGCCAGCAGCCAAGAAACAGGGGTGAACACTGAAGCTTTCTTT. This gives the protein CASSQETGVNTEAFF.

The V and J genes are TRBV6-1 and TRBJ1-2; D call uncertain. In germline, CDR1 is MNHNS, CDR2 SASEGT. The V and J ends lost 5 bases and 3 bases respectively, with 7 bases between them. The CDR3 has 12 amino acids. CDR3 in DNA: TGTGCCAGCAGTTTGGAGGACTATGGCTACACCTTC. Amino acids: CASSLEDYGYTF.

This chain joins TRBV11-3 and TRBJ2-7; D is unresolved. The CDR3 covers 12 residues. Trimming stripped 1 base from V and 5 bases from J, with 6 bases between. Per the germline V gene, CDR1 is SGHNT and CDR2 is YENEEA. CDR3 DNA sequence: TGTGCCAGCAGCTTAGTTCCCCACGAGCAGTACTTC. Amino acid sequence: CASSLVPHEQYF.

This clone was observed a few times. The chain links TRBV6-1 to TRBJ1-1; a weak D match, TRBD1 (5 bases). Germline loops: CDR1 MNHNS, CDR2 SASEGT. The CDR3 loop spans 12 amino acids. V shed 4 bases and J shed 8 bases, with 11 bases lying between them. CDR3 sequence (DNA): TGTGCCAGCAGTGCACAAGGGGAGGAAGCTTTCTTT. This encodes CASSAQGEEAFF.

The sample holds one count of this clone. The chain uses TRBV30 and TRBJ1-5, with D possibly matching TRBD1 (6 bases). Deletions cut 1 base from V and 4 bases from J, with 8 bases between. This CDR3 has 13 residues. The germline V gene encodes CDR1 GTSNPN and CDR2 SVGIG (reference sequence). The CDR3 bases are TGTGCCTGGAGTGGGACAGCAAATCAGCCCCAGCATTTT. Amino acids: CAWSGTANQPQHF.